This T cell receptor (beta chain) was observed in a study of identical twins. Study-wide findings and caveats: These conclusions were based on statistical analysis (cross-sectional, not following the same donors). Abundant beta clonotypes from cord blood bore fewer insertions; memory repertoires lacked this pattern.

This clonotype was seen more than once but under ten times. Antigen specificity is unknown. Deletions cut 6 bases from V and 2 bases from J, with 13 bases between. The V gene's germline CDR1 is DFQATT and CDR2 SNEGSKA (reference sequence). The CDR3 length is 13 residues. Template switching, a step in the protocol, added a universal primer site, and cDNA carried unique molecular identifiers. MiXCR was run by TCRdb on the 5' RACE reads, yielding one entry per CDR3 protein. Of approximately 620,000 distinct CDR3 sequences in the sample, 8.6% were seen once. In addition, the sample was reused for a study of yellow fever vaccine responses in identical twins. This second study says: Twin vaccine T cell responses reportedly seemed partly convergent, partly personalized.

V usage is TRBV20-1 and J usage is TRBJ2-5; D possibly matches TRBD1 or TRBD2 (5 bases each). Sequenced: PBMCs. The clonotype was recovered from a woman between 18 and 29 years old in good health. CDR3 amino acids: CSAKRGSQETQYF. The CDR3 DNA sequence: TGCAGTGCGAAACGGGGCAGTCAAGAGACCCAGTACTTC.